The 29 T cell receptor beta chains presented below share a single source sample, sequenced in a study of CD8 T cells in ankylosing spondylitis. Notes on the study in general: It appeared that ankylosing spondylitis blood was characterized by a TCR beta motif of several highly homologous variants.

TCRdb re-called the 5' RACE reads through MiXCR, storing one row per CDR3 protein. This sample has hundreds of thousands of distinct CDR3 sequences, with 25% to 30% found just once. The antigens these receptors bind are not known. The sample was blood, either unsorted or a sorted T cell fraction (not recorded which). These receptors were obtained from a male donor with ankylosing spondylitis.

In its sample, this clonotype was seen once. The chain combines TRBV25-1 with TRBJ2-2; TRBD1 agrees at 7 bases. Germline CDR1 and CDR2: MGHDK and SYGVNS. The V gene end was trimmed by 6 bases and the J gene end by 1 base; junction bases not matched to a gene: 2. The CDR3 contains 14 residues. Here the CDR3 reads CASRAGGNTGELFF. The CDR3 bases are TGTGCCAGCAGGGCAGGGGGGAACACCGGGGAGCTGTTTTTT.

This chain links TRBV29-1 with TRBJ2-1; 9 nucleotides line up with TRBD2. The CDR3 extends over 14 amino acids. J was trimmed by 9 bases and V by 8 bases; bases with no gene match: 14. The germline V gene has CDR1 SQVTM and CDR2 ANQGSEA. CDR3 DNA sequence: TGCAGCTCAAGGAATAGCGGGAGCGCCGGTGAGCAGTTCTTC. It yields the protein CSSRNSGSAGEQFF.

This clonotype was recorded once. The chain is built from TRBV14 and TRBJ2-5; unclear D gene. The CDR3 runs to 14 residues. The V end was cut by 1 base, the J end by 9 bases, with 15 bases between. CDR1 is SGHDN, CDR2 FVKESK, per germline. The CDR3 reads CASSQAYGGAAQYF. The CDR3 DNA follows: TGTGCCAGCAGCCAAGCTTACGGCGGCGCAGCCCAGTACTTC.

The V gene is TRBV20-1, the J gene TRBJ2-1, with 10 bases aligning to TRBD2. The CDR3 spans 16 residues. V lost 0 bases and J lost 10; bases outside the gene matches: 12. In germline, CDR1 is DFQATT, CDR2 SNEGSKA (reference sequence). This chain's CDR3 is CSARDSSGRRMGEQFF. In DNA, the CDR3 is TGCAGTGCTAGAGATAGTAGCGGGAGGCGTATGGGGGAGCAGTTCTTC.

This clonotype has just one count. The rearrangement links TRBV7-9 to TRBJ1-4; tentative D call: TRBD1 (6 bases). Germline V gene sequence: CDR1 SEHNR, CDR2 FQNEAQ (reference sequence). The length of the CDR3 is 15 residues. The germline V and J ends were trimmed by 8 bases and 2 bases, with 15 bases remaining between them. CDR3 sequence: CASQRRGATNEKLFF. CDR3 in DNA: TGTGCCAGCCAAAGGAGGGGGGCCACTAATGAAAAACTGTTTTTT.

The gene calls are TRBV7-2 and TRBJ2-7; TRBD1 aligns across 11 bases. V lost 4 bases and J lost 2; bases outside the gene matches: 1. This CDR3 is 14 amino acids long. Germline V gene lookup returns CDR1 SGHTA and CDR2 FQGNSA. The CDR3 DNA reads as TGTGCCAGCAGCTGGGGACAGGGGGCCTACGAGCAGTACTTC. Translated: CASSWGQGAYEQYF.

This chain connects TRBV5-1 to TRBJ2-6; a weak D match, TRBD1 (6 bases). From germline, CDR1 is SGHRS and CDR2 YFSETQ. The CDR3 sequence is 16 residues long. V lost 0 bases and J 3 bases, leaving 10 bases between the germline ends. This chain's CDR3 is CASSLAQGSGANVLTF. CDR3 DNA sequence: TGCGCCAGCAGCTTGGCACAGGGAAGTGGGGCCAACGTCCTGACTTTC.

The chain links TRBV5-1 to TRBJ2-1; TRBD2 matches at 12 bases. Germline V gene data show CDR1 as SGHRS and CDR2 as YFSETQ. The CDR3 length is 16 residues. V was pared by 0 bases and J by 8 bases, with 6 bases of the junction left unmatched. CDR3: CASSLVLAGGPYEQFF. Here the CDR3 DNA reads TGCGCCAGCAGCTTGGTGCTAGCGGGAGGGCCGTATGAGCAGTTCTTC. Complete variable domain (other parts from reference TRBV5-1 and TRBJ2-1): KAGVTQTPRYLIKTRGQQVTLSCSPISGHRSVSWYQQTPGQGLQFLFEYFSETQRNKGNFPGRFSGRQFSNSRSEMNVSTLELGDSALYLCASSLVLAGGPYEQFFGPGTRLTVL.

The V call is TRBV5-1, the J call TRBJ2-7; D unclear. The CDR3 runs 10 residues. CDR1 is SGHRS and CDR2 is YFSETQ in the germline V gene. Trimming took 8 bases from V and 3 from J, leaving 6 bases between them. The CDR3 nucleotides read TGCGCCAGACTAAACTACGAGCAGTACTTC. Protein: CARLNYEQYF.

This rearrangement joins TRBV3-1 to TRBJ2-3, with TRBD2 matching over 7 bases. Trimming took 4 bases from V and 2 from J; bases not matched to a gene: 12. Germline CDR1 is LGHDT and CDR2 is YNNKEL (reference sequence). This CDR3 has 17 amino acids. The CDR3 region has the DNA TGTGCCAGCAGCCTAGTCCCTTCTAGCGGAATCACAGATACGCAGTATTTT. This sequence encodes CASSLVPSSGITDTQYF.

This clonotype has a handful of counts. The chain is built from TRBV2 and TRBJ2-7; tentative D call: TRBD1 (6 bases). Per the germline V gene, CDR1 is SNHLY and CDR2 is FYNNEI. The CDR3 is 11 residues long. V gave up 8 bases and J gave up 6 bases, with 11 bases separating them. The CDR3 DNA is TGTGCCAGCGGTACAGGGTTCGAGCAGTACGTC. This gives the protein CASGTGFEQYV.

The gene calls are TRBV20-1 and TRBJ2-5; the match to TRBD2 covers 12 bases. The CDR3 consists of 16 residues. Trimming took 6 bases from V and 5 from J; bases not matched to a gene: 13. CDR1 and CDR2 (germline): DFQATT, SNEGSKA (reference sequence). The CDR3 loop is CSASLAGGPGLETQYF. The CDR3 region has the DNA TGCAGTGCAAGCCTAGCGGGAGGGCCGGGTCTGGAGACCCAGTACTTC.

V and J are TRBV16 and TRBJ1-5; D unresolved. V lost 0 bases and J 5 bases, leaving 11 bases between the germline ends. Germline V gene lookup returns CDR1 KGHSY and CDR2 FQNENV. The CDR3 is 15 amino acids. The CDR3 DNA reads TGTGCCAGCAGCCAATCCCGGGGTCCCGATCAGCCCCAGCATTTT. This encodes CASSQSRGPDQPQHF. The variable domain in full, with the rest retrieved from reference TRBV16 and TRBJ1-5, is GEEVAQTPKHLVRGEGQKAKLYCAPIKGHSYVFWYQQVLKNEFKFLISFQNENVFDETGMPKERFSAKCLPNSPCSLEIQATKLEDSAVYFCASSQSRGPDQPQHFGDGTRLSIL.

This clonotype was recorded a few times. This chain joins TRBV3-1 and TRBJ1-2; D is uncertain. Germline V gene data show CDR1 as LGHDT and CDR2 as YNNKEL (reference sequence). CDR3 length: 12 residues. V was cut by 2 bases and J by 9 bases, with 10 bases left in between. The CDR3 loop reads CASSQNTNRYTF. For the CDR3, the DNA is TGTGCCAGCAGCCAAAATACAAATCGCTACACCTTC.

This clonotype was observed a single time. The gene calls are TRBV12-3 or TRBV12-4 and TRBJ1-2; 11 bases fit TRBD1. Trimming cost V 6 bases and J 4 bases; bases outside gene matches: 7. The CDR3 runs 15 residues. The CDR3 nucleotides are TGTGCCAGCAGCCTTGGACAGGGGGCGTCCTATGGCTACACCTTC. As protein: CASSLGQGASYGYTF.

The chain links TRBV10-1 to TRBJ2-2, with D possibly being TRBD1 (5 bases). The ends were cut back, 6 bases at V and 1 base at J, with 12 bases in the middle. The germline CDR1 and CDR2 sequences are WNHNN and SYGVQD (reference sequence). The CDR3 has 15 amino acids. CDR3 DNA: TGCGCCAGCAGGCCAGGGTTAGGGAACACCGGGGAGCTGTTTTTT. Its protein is CASRPGLGNTGELFF.

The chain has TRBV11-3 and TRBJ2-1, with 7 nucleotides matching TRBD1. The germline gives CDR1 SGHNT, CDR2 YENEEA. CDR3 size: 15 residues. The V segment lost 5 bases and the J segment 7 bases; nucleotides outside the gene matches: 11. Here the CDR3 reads CASSKTGTDWNEQFF. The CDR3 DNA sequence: TGTGCCAGCAGCAAGACCGGGACAGACTGGAATGAGCAGTTCTTC.

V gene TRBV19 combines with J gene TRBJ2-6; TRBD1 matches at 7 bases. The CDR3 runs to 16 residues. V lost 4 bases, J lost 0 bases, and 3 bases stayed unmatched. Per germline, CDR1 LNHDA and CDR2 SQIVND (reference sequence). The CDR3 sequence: CASSRGQSSGANVLTF. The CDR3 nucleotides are TGTGCCAGTAGTAGGGGACAGAGCTCTGGGGCCAACGTCCTGACTTTC.

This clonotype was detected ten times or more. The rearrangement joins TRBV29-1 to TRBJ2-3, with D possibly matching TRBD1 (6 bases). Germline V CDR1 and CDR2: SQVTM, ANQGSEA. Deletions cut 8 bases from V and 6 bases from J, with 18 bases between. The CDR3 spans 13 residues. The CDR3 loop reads CSQAPTGDDTQYF. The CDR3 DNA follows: TGCAGCCAAGCGCCGACAGGTGACGATACGCAGTATTTT.

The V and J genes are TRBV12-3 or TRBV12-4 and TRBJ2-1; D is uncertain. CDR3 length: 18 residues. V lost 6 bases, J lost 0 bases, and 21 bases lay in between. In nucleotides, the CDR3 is TGTGCCAGCAGCCCAACCTCCTTAACTACCCTCTCCTACAATGAGCAGTTCTTC. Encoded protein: CASSPTSLTTLSYNEQFF.

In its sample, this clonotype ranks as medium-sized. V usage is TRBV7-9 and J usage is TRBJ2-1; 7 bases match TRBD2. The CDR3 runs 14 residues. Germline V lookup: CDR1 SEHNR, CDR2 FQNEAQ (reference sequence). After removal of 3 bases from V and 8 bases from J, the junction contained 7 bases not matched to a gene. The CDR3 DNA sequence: TGTGCCAGCAGCTTCCCAAGCGGGACGGATGAGCAGTTCTTC. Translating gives CASSFPSGTDEQFF.

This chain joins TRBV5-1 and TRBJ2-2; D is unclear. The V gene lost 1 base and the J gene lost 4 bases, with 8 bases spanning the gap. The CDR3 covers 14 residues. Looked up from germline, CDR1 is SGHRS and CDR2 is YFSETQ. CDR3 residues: CASSLSTGTGELFF. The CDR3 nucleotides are TGCGCCAGCAGCTTGTCCACGGGCACCGGGGAGCTGTTTTTT.

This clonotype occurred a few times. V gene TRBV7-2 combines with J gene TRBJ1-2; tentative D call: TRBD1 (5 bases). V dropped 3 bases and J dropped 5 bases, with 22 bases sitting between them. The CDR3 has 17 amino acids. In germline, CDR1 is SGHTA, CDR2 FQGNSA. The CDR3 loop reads CASSLSRGAERSYGYTF. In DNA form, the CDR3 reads TGTGCCAGCAGCTTGTCACGGGGCGCCGAACGGTCGTATGGCTACACCTTC.

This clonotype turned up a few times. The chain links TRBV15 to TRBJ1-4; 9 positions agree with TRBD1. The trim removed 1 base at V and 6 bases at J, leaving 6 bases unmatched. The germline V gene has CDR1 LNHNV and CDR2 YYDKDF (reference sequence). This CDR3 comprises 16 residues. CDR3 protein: CATSRGQGGMDEKLFF. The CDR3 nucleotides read TGTGCCACCAGCAGAGGACAGGGGGGGATGGATGAAAAACTGTTTTTT.

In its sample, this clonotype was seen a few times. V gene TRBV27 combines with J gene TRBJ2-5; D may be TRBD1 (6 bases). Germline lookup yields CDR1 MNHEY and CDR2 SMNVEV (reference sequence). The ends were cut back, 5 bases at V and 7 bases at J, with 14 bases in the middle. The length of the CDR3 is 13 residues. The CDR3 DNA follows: TGTGCCAGCAGTCCTGCGACAGGATTGACCCAGTACTTC. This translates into CASSPATGLTQYF.

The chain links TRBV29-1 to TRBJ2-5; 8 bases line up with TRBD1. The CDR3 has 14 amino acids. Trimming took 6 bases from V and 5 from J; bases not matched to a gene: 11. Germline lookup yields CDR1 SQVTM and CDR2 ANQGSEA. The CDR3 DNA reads TGCAGCGTAAAACATAGGACAGGGAGGGAGACCCAGTACTTC. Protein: CSVKHRTGRETQYF.

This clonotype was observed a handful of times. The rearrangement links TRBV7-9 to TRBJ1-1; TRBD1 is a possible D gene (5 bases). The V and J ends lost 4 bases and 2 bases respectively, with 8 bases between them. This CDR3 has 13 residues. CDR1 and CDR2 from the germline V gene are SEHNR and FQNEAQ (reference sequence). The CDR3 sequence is CASSWDANTEAFF. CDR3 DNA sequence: TGTGCCAGCAGCTGGGACGCTAACACTGAAGCTTTCTTT.

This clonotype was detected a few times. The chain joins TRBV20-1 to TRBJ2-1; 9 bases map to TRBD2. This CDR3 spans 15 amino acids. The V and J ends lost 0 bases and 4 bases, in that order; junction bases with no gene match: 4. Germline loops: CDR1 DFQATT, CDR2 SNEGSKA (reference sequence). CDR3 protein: CSARDWTSVYNEQFF. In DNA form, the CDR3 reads TGCAGTGCTAGAGATTGGACTAGCGTGTACAATGAGCAGTTCTTC.

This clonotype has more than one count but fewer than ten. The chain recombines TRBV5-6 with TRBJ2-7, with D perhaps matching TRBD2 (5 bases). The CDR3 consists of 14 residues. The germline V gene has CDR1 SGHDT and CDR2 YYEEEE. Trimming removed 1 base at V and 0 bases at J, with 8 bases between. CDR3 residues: CASSLWESSYEQYV. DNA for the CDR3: TGTGCCAGCAGCTTGTGGGAGAGCTCCTACGAGCAGTACGTC.